A single count supports the clone carrying this T cell receptor (beta chain). Its specificity is not known. CDR1 and CDR2 (germline): SGHNT, YYREEE (reference sequence). The junction had 15 bases not matched to a gene; V was cut back by 4 bases and J by 0 bases. This CDR3 has 20 residues. These data originate in a study of PD-1 blockade in classical Hodgkin lymphoma. There was relapse after autologous stem cell transplantation in every patient, and there was variation in brentuximab vedotin exposure. Best responses included complete response and partial response; otherwise, the best response was progressive disease. Points from the study as a whole: Reported findings placed baseline TCR diversity lower in newly diagnosed patients (compared with healthy donors). Before treatment, complete responders showed about the same diversity as newly diagnosed patients.

Assay used: immunoSEQ multiplex PCR; TCRdb lists only in-frame clones, some missing. The sample records approximately 80,000 clones, 89% being singletons. This clonotype was obtained from a human donor with classical Hodgkin lymphoma. Sequenced material: peripheral blood mononuclear cells (PBMCs), taken at baseline. The V and J genes are TRBV5-4 and TRBJ2-1, with 11 bases lining up with TRBD2. The CDR3 DNA is TGTGCCAGCAGCAGATCTCGTCGACTAGCGGGACCCTTCTCCTACAATGAGCAGTTCTTC. This codes for CASSRSRRLAGPFSYNEQFF.